Each of the 13 T cell receptor beta chains below was sequenced from the same sample in a study of blood T cell repertoires in COVID-19. This table comes from immunoSEQ multiplex PCR, and its TCRdb copy is limited to in-frame clones, with some not included. The data show around 86,000 clones, roughly 88% seen once. Sequencing input: peripheral blood. These receptors were taken from a human donor in a cohort sampled during active COVID-19.

This chain uses TRBV27 with TRBJ1-4; D is possibly TRBD1 (6 bases). The CDR3 is made up of 13 amino acids. Germline CDR1 and CDR2: MNHEY and SMNVEV (reference sequence). The ends were cut back, 7 bases at V and 8 bases at J, with 14 bases in the middle. The DNA of the CDR3 is TGTGCCAGCACCTACAGGGATGGCGAAAAACTGTTTTTT. Translated, it gives CASTYRDGEKLFF.

The chain has TRBV30 and TRBJ2-7; tentatively, D is TRBD1 (5 bases). Germline values: CDR1 GTSNPN, CDR2 SVGIG (reference sequence). V lost 0 bases and J 7 bases, leaving 10 bases between the germline ends. The CDR3 totals 12 residues. The CDR3 loop reads CAWSVGPLEQYF. CDR3 in DNA: TGTGCCTGGAGTGTGGGGCCCTTGGAGCAGTACTTC.

This clone was found a few times. The chain links TRBV19 to TRBJ1-1, with 11 bases matching TRBD1. With V trimmed by 5 bases and J by 1 base, 3 bases remained unmatched. CDR3 length equals 15 residues. Germline loops: CDR1 LNHDA, CDR2 SQIVND (reference sequence). Here the CDR3 DNA reads TGTGCCAGTAGTCGGGACAGGGGGGGGAACACTGAAGCTTTCTTT. Protein product: CASSRDRGGNTEAFF.

The V and J genes are TRBV6-2 or TRBV6-3 and TRBJ2-5, with TRBD1 matching 8 bases. V was pared by 3 bases and J by 4 bases, with 10 bases of the junction left unmatched. The V gene's germline CDR1 is MNHEY and CDR2 SVGEGT. The CDR3 runs to 16 residues. CDR3 amino acids: CASSYPRQGFAETQYF. CDR3 coding DNA: TGTGCCAGCAGTTATCCCCGACAGGGGTTTGCAGAGACCCAGTACTTC.

This chain joins TRBV5-1 and TRBJ2-3, with 9 bases lining up with TRBD1. Germline trimming cut 4 bases from V and 6 bases from J; bases unmatched to any gene: 3. The germline V gene encodes CDR1 SGHRS and CDR2 YFSETQ. This CDR3 spans 13 amino acids. The CDR3 DNA reads TGCGCCAGCAGCACCGGGACAGGGGATACGCAGTATTTT. It specifies CASSTGTGDTQYF. Full variable domain (rest looked up from reference TRBV5-1 and TRBJ2-3): KAGVTQTPRYLIKTRGQQVTLSCSPISGHRSVSWYQQTPGQGLQFLFEYFSETQRNKGNFPGRFSGRQFSNSRSEMNVSTLELGDSALYLCASSTGTGDTQYFGPGTRLTVL.

This rearrangement joins TRBV7-2 to TRBJ2-7, with 8 nucleotides matching TRBD2. With V trimmed by 2 bases and J by 7 bases, 19 bases remained unmatched. Germline V gene sequence: CDR1 SGHTA, CDR2 FQGNSA. This CDR3 comprises 18 residues. As DNA, the CDR3 is TGTGCCAGCAGCTTAATAATTATGACGGGGGGGGCCCGTGAAGAGCAGTACTTC. Translating gives CASSLIIMTGGAREEQYF.

This clone occurred a few times. The chain uses TRBV9 and TRBJ2-3; 12 bases agree with TRBD2. The CDR3 consists of 17 residues. CDR1 SGDLS and CDR2 YYNGEE come from the germline V gene. V shed 4 bases, J shed 1 base, and the junction held 7 bases outside the gene matches. CDR3 in DNA: TGTGCCAGCAGCATTCGACTAGCGGGAGACGGCACAGATACGCAGTATTTT. Its translation: CASSIRLAGDGTDTQYF.

The chain combines TRBV9 with TRBJ2-3, with a tentative D call TRBD2 (5 bases). The germline V and J ends were trimmed by 0 bases and 1 base, with 12 bases remaining between them. The CDR3 has 16 residues. The germline CDR1 and CDR2 sequences are SGDLS and YYNGEE. CDR3 sequence reads: CASSVVSASRTDTQYF. The CDR3 DNA follows: TGTGCCAGCAGCGTAGTAAGTGCTAGCCGCACAGATACGCAGTATTTT.

This chain joins TRBV15 and TRBJ2-5; D is possibly TRBD1 (5 bases). This CDR3 spans 14 amino acids. V gave up 0 bases and J gave up 9 bases, with 14 bases separating them. CDR1 LNHNV and CDR2 YYDKDF come from the germline V gene (reference sequence). The CDR3 sequence is CATSREMGLGAQYF. CDR3 nucleotides: TGTGCCACCAGCAGAGAGATGGGCCTAGGGGCCCAGTACTTC.

The chain employs TRBV24-1 and TRBJ2-5, with D possibly being TRBD2 (5 bases). V was shortened by 1 base and J by 5 bases, with 16 bases between the two germline ends. Germline V CDR1 and CDR2: KGHDR, SFDVKD. The CDR3 has 16 residues. CDR3 amino acids: CATSDFVLDLGETQYF. CDR3 in DNA: TGTGCCACCAGTGATTTCGTACTGGACTTGGGGGAGACCCAGTACTTC.

DNA for the CDR3: TGCAGTGCTAGGAACAGCTACGAGCAGTACTTC. Translation: CSARNSYEQYF. The gene calls are TRBV20-1 and TRBJ2-7; D call uncertain. Trimming removed 3 bases at V and 3 bases at J, with 6 bases between. The CDR3 totals 11 residues. Germline V gene lookup returns CDR1 DFQATT and CDR2 SNEGSKA (reference sequence).

V and J are TRBV27 and TRBJ2-7; 8 bases are a match to TRBD2. V shed 3 bases, J shed 5 bases, and the junction held 15 bases outside the gene matches. The CDR3 covers 17 residues. The germline V gene encodes CDR1 MNHEY and CDR2 SMNVEV (reference sequence). This CDR3 is CASSFFASPPGGDEQYF. The CDR3 coding sequence is TGTGCCAGCAGTTTCTTTGCCTCGCCCCCGGGAGGGGACGAGCAGTACTTC.

This chain links TRBV10-3 with TRBJ1-1, with TRBD1 matching 8 bases. Germline loops: CDR1 ENHRY, CDR2 SYGVKD. V was pared by 4 bases and J by 1 base, with 2 bases of the junction left unmatched. The CDR3 consists of 14 residues. The CDR3 nucleotides are TGTGCCATCAGTGCGGGGACAGGGAACACTGAAGCTTTCTTT. This sequence encodes CAISAGTGNTEAFF.